Presented here are 20 T cell receptor beta chains from one specimen sequenced in a study of graft-versus-host responses after intestinal transplantation (dated by TCRdb to about 2021). Preparation of the library involved the immunoSEQ multiplex PCR assay. TCRdb obtained this table from immuneACCESS and retained in-frame rearrangements with V and J assigned. These tables miss some clones; where compared with another copy, unresolved V genes account for less than half of the shortfall, and the remainder is unexplained. For this sample the table gives under 150,000 clones, of which approximately 90% were detected only once. The top ten hold over 0.15% of the sample. The time point label for this specimen denotes: cells obtained before transplantation from donor or recipient. These receptors have no known antigen. The input for sequencing was unstimulated CD4+ T cells sorted from spleen or lymph node cells, taken before intestinal transplant. These receptors originate from a human donor who received an intestinal transplant.

The count of this clone is one. This rearrangement joins TRBV30 to TRBJ2-5; D gene ambiguous. V was trimmed by 7 bases and J by 1 base, leaving 10 bases between them. The CDR3 is 12 amino acids. Germline V gives CDR1 GTSNPN, CDR2 SVGIG (reference sequence). The CDR3 here is CASSPGQETQYF. DNA of the CDR3: TGTGCCTCCTCCCCGGGCCAAGAGACCCAGTACTTC.

The gene calls are TRBV5-6 and TRBJ1-6; unclear D gene. Trimming took 2 bases from V and 5 from J, leaving 5 bases between them. Germline assignment: CDR1 SGHDT and CDR2 YYEEEE. This CDR3 contains 13 residues. The CDR3, as DNA: TGTGCCAGCAGCTTTGTCGATAATTCACCCCTCCACTTT. This codes for CASSFVDNSPLHF.

The chain links TRBV11-2 to TRBJ1-2; 7 bases align to TRBD1. Losses at the gene ends were 5 bases for V and 4 bases for J; bases not matched to a gene: 7. This CDR3 region has 14 residues. Per germline, CDR1 SGHAT and CDR2 FQNNGV. The CDR3 here is CASSPTTGTYGYTF. The CDR3 DNA reads as TGTGCCAGCAGCCCTACGACAGGGACCTATGGCTACACCTTC.

Only a few counts were recorded for this clone. The chain has TRBV27 and TRBJ1-6, with D maybe TRBD1 (5 bases). Per germline, CDR1 MNHEY and CDR2 SMNVEV (reference sequence). V was clipped by 8 bases and J by 10 bases, with 12 bases between them. The CDR3 runs to 12 residues. CDR3 region: CASGPGRSPLHF. The DNA of the CDR3 is TGTGCCAGCGGACCAGGGCGGTCACCCCTCCACTTT.

The chain recombines TRBV11-3 with TRBJ2-6, with D unresolved. V was cut by 5 bases and J by 0 bases, with 11 bases left in between. Per the germline V gene, CDR1 is SGHNT and CDR2 is YENEEA. The CDR3 contains 16 residues. The CDR3 is CASSPRLYSGANVLTF. The CDR3 DNA is TGTGCCAGCAGCCCGAGACTTTACTCTGGGGCCAACGTCCTGACTTTC.

This clone came up once. V is TRBV5-1 and J is TRBJ1-2; D ambiguous. V was pared by 2 bases and J by 2 bases, with 10 bases between. This CDR3 has 14 residues. Germline CDR1 reads SGHRS; CDR2 reads YFSETQ. The CDR3 loop reads CASSFEGQNYGYTF. CDR3 DNA: TGCGCCAGCAGCTTCGAGGGCCAAAACTATGGCTACACCTTC.

The chain couples TRBV5-4 to TRBJ2-1; 8 bases match TRBD2. V lost 4 bases, J lost 10 bases, and 13 bases stayed unmatched. The CDR3 contains 15 residues. Germline loops: CDR1 SGHNT, CDR2 YYREEE (reference sequence). Here the CDR3 reads CASSTRGGLKGEQFF. The CDR3 DNA is TGTGCCAGCAGCACCCGGGGGGGCCTTAAGGGGGAGCAGTTCTTC.

This clone occurred a few times. This chain joins TRBV19 and TRBJ2-5; D ambiguous. The CDR3 has 13 residues. Trimming took 2 bases from V and 3 from J, leaving 7 bases between them. Per the germline V gene, CDR1 is LNHDA and CDR2 is SQIVND (reference sequence). The CDR3 is CASSILAEETQYF. The CDR3 DNA is TGTGCCAGTAGTATATTGGCCGAAGAGACCCAGTACTTC.

V is TRBV7-9 and J is TRBJ1-2, with D perhaps TRBD1 (5 bases). Between the trimmed V and J ends, which lost 5 bases and 2 bases, there was a span of 15 bases. Germline V gene lookup returns CDR1 SEHNR and CDR2 FQNEAQ (reference sequence). The CDR3 is made up of 15 amino acids. The CDR3 sequence is CASSARFRANYGYTF. As DNA, the CDR3 is TGTGCCAGCAGCGCGCGTTTCAGGGCCAACTATGGCTACACCTTC.

This rearrangement joins TRBV5-4 to TRBJ2-1; D is perhaps TRBD2 (6 bases). This CDR3 is 16 amino acids long. CDR1 and CDR2 from the germline V gene are SGHNT and YYREEE (reference sequence). The ends were cut back, 4 bases at V and 2 bases at J, with 16 bases in the middle. The CDR3 coding sequence is TGTGCCAGCAGCGTGGGCGGCGGGGCGGCCTACAATGAGCAGTTCTTC. It is translated as CASSVGGGAAYNEQFF. The whole variable domain, remainder taken from reference TRBV5-4 and TRBJ2-1, is ETGVTQSPTHLIKTRGQQVTLRCSSQSGHNTVSWYQQALGQGPQFIFQYYREEENGRGNFPPRFSGLQFPNYSSELNVNALELDDSALYLCASSVGGGAAYNEQFFGPGTRLTVL.

The chain couples TRBV19 to TRBJ2-7, with D perhaps given as TRBD1 or TRBD2 (7 bases each). The length of the CDR3 is 16 residues. Germline assignment: CDR1 LNHDA and CDR2 SQIVND (reference sequence). Trimming shortened V by 5 bases and J by 2 bases, and 19 bases separated the two germline ends. The CDR3 bases are TGTGCCAGTAGTGAGGGGCGGCAGGGGGGGCCCTACGAGCAGTACTTC. This codes for CASSEGRQGGPYEQYF.

The chain couples TRBV14 to TRBJ1-1; 9 bases are shared with TRBD1. Germline V gene lookup returns CDR1 SGHDN and CDR2 FVKESK. This CDR3 has 14 residues. Germline trimming cut 4 bases from V and 4 bases from J; bases unmatched to any gene: 4. CDR3 region: CASSLGQGGTEAFF. DNA of the CDR3: TGTGCCAGCAGCCTGGGACAGGGCGGCACTGAAGCTTTCTTT.

V is TRBV18 and J is TRBJ2-7; D may correspond to TRBD1 or TRBD2 (5 bases each). CDR3 length: 14 residues. V gave up 3 bases and J gave up 5 bases, with 14 bases separating them. CDR1 and CDR2 from the germline V gene are KGHSH and LQKENI. Written as DNA, the CDR3 is TGTGCCAGCTCACCGACCCGGGACGTCCACGAGCAGTACTTC. It yields the protein CASSPTRDVHEQYF.

The CDR3 nucleotides are TGTGCCAGCAGCTTATGGCTGCCCATATCCTACAATGAGCAGTTCTTC. Protein sequence: CASSLWLPISYNEQFF. The J gene is TRBJ2-1, the V gene TRBV7-9, with unresolved D. V was cut by 2 bases and J by 1 base, with 12 bases left in between. CDR3 length equals 16 residues. CDR1 SEHNR and CDR2 FQNEAQ come from the germline V gene (reference sequence).

The chain joins TRBV30 to TRBJ2-5; D not certain. CDR1 is GTSNPN and CDR2 is SVGIG in the germline V gene (reference sequence). The CDR3 length is 11 residues. V dropped 0 bases and J dropped 9 bases, with 8 bases sitting between them. CDR3 in DNA: TGTGCCTGGAGTGTATTTGGGCCCCAGTACTTC. Translated: CAWSVFGPQYF.

The gene calls are TRBV15 and TRBJ2-7; either TRBD1 or TRBD2 may fit D (5 bases each). In germline, CDR1 is LNHNV, CDR2 YYDKDF (reference sequence). Deletions cut 0 bases from V and 6 bases from J, with 15 bases between. The length of the CDR3 is 15 residues. Here the CDR3 DNA reads TGTGCCACCAGCAGAGATACCCTCCAGGGACGCGAGCAGTACTTC. Translated, it gives CATSRDTLQGREQYF.

The V call is TRBV7-2, the J call TRBJ2-2; D perhaps matches TRBD1 (6 bases). CDR1 is SGHTA, CDR2 FQGNSA, per germline. V shed 2 bases and J shed 3 bases, with 19 bases lying between them. This CDR3 comprises 18 residues. The CDR3 nucleotides are TGTGCCAGCAGCTTACGCCCCCGGTGGGGGCACGACACCGGGGAGCTGTTTTTT. Its translation is CASSLRPRWGHDTGELFF.

V gene TRBV15 combines with J gene TRBJ1-1, with D maybe TRBD1 (6 bases). The CDR3 has 14 residues. CDR1 and CDR2 (germline): LNHNV, YYDKDF (reference sequence). The germline V and J ends were trimmed by 2 bases and 4 bases, with 11 bases remaining between them. The CDR3 sequence is CATSRPRGATEAFF. CDR3 DNA sequence: TGTGCCACCAGCAGACCAAGGGGGGCCACTGAAGCTTTCTTT.

V is TRBV9 and J is TRBJ2-1; a weak D match, TRBD1 (6 bases). Germline V gene data show CDR1 as SGDLS and CDR2 as YYNGEE. Trimming stripped 2 bases from V and 8 bases from J, with 17 bases between. This CDR3 is 15 amino acids long. The CDR3 sequence is CASSVRQAPQDEQFF. CDR3 bases: TGTGCCAGCAGCGTCCGACAGGCCCCTCAAGATGAGCAGTTCTTC.

The gene calls are TRBV2 and TRBJ1-6, with TRBD1 identical over 10 bases. The CDR3 extends over 15 amino acids. Germline CDR1 and CDR2: SNHLY and FYNNEI. The V gene end was trimmed by 6 bases and the J gene end by 9 bases; junction bases not matched to a gene: 8. The CDR3 loop is CASRGTGEVRSPLHF. The DNA of the CDR3 is TGTGCCAGCAGGGGGACAGGGGAGGTTCGTTCACCCCTCCACTTT. Combining the CDR3 with reference TRBV2 and TRBJ1-6 gives the whole variable domain EPEVTQTPSHQVTQMGQEVILRCVPISNHLYFYWYRQILGQKVEFLVSFYNNEISEKSEIFDDQFSVERPDGSNFTLKIRSTKLEDSAMYFCASRGTGEVRSPLHFGNGTRLTVT.